Each of the 16 T cell receptor beta chains below was sequenced from the same sample in a study of T cell responses to AZD1222 COVID-19 vaccine. Repertoires were generated with immunoSEQ multiplex PCR, while TCRdb's copy carries only in-frame clones and drops some. Of 90,000 to 100,000 clones in the sample, approximately 81% are singletons; the top ten hold 4.5%. The specimen comprised peripheral blood, sampled 28 days after the second AZD1222 dose. These receptor sequences come from an adult who received the AZD1222 COVID-19 vaccine.

The chain couples TRBV5-1 to TRBJ2-4; possible D gene TRBD1, 5 bases. Trimming cost V 4 bases and J 0 bases, with 17 bases left between them. This CDR3 has 17 amino acids. Germline-derived CDR1 and CDR2 are SGHRS and YFSETQ. CDR3 region: CASSPMDTRLAKNIQYF. CDR3 nucleotides: TGCGCCAGCAGCCCGATGGACACCCGACTAGCCAAAAACATTCAGTACTTC. The complete variable domain, with remaining parts taken from reference TRBV5-1 and TRBJ2-4, reads KAGVTQTPRYLIKTRGQQVTLSCSPISGHRSVSWYQQTPGQGLQFLFEYFSETQRNKGNFPGRFSGRQFSNSRSEMNVSTLELGDSALYLCASSPMDTRLAKNIQYFGAGTRLSVL.

V and J are TRBV9 and TRBJ1-6; D might be TRBD1 (6 bases). The germline V and J ends were trimmed by 0 bases and 9 bases, with 19 bases remaining between them. Germline V gene lookup returns CDR1 SGDLS and CDR2 YYNGEE. This CDR3 spans 17 amino acids. CDR3 amino acids: CASSVEEGGTGGSPLHF. CDR3 DNA sequence: TGTGCCAGCAGCGTAGAAGAAGGGGGGACGGGAGGTTCACCCCTCCACTTT.

Here the CDR3 reads CASSQEFSGEETQYF. Here the CDR3 DNA reads TGTGCCAGCAGCCAAGAGTTTAGCGGGGAAGAGACCCAGTACTTC. The V and J genes are TRBV4-2 and TRBJ2-5; 8 bases map to TRBD2. In germline, CDR1 is LGHNA, CDR2 YNFKEQ. V trimming: 0 bases; J trimming: 3 bases; junction bases outside the gene matches: 3. The length of the CDR3 is 15 residues.

This chain joins TRBV7-9 and TRBJ1-1; tentatively, D is TRBD1 (5 bases). Trimming removed 5 bases from V and 5 bases from J, with 12 bases in between. Germline-derived CDR1 and CDR2 are SEHNR and FQNEAQ (reference sequence). CDR3 length equals 13 residues. The CDR3 here is CASSVNRYTEAFF. Here the CDR3 DNA reads TGTGCCAGCAGCGTCAACAGGTATACTGAAGCTTTCTTT.

J is TRBJ2-2 and V is TRBV25-1; D is ambiguous. V lost 3 bases and J lost 0, with 11 bases in between. Germline-derived CDR1 and CDR2 are MGHDK and SYGVNS. This CDR3 is built from 16 residues. The CDR3 DNA reads TGTGCCAGCAGTGAGCTCTGGGTCACGAACACCGGGGAGCTGTTTTTT. Encoded protein: CASSELWVTNTGELFF.

The chain combines TRBV14 with TRBJ2-1; the match to TRBD2 covers 8 bases. The CDR3 is made up of 17 amino acids. V shed 2 bases, J shed 5 bases, and the junction held 11 bases outside the gene matches. In germline, CDR1 is SGHDN, CDR2 FVKESK. CDR3 bases: TGTGCCAGCAGCCAAAATAGTGGGGGGACTAGAAACAATGAGCAGTTCTTC. This translates into CASSQNSGGTRNNEQFF.

This clone is a singleton in its sample. The chain is built from TRBV6-5 and TRBJ1-3; no definite D call. The germline CDR1 and CDR2 sequences are MNHEY and SVGAGI. The ends were cut back, 4 bases at V and 5 bases at J, with 12 bases in the middle. CDR3 size: 14 residues. CDR3 sequence: CASSSPRVRNTIYF. The CDR3 coding sequence is TGTGCCAGCAGTTCCCCACGGGTCCGAAACACCATATATTTT.

The rearrangement uses TRBV4-2 and TRBJ2-7; D is unresolved. V lost 4 bases to trimming and J lost 2 bases, with 9 bases between them. The germline CDR1 and CDR2 sequences are LGHNA and YNFKEQ. The CDR3 has 13 residues. The CDR3 spells CASSRDQTYEQYF. Here the CDR3 DNA reads TGTGCCAGCAGCCGAGACCAGACCTACGAGCAGTACTTC.

The CDR3 DNA sequence: TGCGCCAGCAGCTTGGACGGGCCCGAGGGCTACACCTTC. This encodes CASSLDGPEGYTF. This sequence joins TRBV5-1 and TRBJ1-2; no clear D gene. This CDR3 region has 13 residues. V was trimmed by 0 bases and J by 8 bases, leaving 11 bases between them. Germline V gives CDR1 SGHRS, CDR2 YFSETQ.

This sequence joins TRBV30 and TRBJ1-4; 9 bases fit TRBD1. Trimming cost V 8 bases and J 7 bases; bases outside gene matches: 14. The CDR3 loop spans 15 amino acids. The germline CDR1 and CDR2 sequences are GTSNPN and SVGIG (reference sequence). This chain's CDR3 is CAAGTGTGQREKLFF. The CDR3 DNA reads TGTGCCGCAGGGACAGGGACGGGCCAACGTGAAAAACTGTTTTTT.

The V and J genes are TRBV5-1 and TRBJ2-2, with 7 bases aligning to TRBD2. The V and J ends lost 4 bases and 0 bases, in that order; junction bases with no gene match: 3. This CDR3 comprises 15 residues. Germline V lookup: CDR1 SGHRS, CDR2 YFSETQ. This chain's CDR3 is CASSLGLANTGELFF. The CDR3 region has the DNA TGCGCCAGCAGCCTAGGACTAGCGAACACCGGGGAGCTGTTTTTT.

The rearrangement links TRBV7-9 to TRBJ1-4, with D possibly TRBD1 on 5 matching bases. The V and J ends lost 1 base and 2 bases respectively, with 8 bases between them. The CDR3 covers 15 residues. Per germline, CDR1 SEHNR and CDR2 FQNEAQ (reference sequence). This chain's CDR3 is CASSLGGLTNEKLFF. The CDR3 coding sequence is TGTGCCAGCAGCTTAGGGGGGTTGACTAATGAAAAACTGTTTTTT.

The chain recombines TRBV19 with TRBJ2-1, with 9 bases matching TRBD1. Germline lookup yields CDR1 LNHDA and CDR2 SQIVND (reference sequence). The CDR3 has 15 residues. V was pared by 5 bases and J by 4 bases, with 6 bases of the junction left unmatched. The CDR3: CASSPGTGTYNEQFF. The CDR3 nucleotides are TGTGCCAGTAGTCCAGGGACAGGGACTTACAATGAGCAGTTCTTC.

This CDR3 is CASSVKGLADDYNEQFF. Here the CDR3 DNA reads TGTGCCAGCAGCGTAAAGGGACTAGCGGACGACTACAATGAGCAGTTCTTC. V usage is TRBV9 and J usage is TRBJ2-1; 11 positions agree with TRBD2. CDR3 length: 17 residues. Germline trimming cut 1 base from V and 3 bases from J; bases unmatched to any gene: 6. Germline CDR1 is SGDLS and CDR2 is YYNGEE.

A few counts support this clone. The V gene is TRBV7-9, the J gene TRBJ2-1, with D tentatively TRBD2 (6 bases). V dropped 1 base and J dropped 0 bases, with 19 bases sitting between them. This CDR3 has 19 residues. The germline V gene encodes CDR1 SEHNR and CDR2 FQNEAQ (reference sequence). The chain's CDR3 is CASSLGLTSPSPSYNEQFF. The CDR3 region has the DNA TGTGCCAGCAGCTTAGGGCTCACTAGCCCTTCCCCCTCCTACAATGAGCAGTTCTTC. Full variable domain (remainder filled in from reference TRBV7-9 and TRBJ2-1): DTGVSQNPRHKITKRGQNVTFRCDPISEHNRLYWYRQTLGQGPEFLTYFQNEAQLEKSRLLSDRFSAERPKGSFSTLEIQRTEQGDSAMYLCASSLGLTSPSPSYNEQFFGPGTRLTVL.

The V call is TRBV6-5, the J call TRBJ2-1, with 8 bases that match TRBD2. From germline, CDR1 is MNHEY and CDR2 SVGAGI. The CDR3 length is 16 residues. V was clipped by 2 bases and J by 0 bases; unmatched bases: 3. This chain's CDR3 is CASSYVAGFSYNEQFF. The CDR3 coding sequence is TGTGCCAGCAGTTACGTAGCGGGGTTCTCCTACAATGAGCAGTTCTTC.